In this sample, the clone carrying this TCR beta chain turned up a few times. Time point here: patch test 1, 2 weeks after DPC sensitization. The treatment was: therapeutic diphenylcyclopropenone sensitization with weekly scalp DPC. Each CDR3 protein gets one entry after TCRdb re-called the RACE reads with MiXCR. The sample consists of some 380,000 distinct CDR3 sequences, roughly 5% of them appearing once. The V gene's germline CDR1 is LNHDA and CDR2 SQIVND (reference sequence). Losses at the gene ends were 5 bases for V and 0 bases for J; bases not matched to a gene: 6. This CDR3 has 16 residues. These data belong to a study of human T cells and chemical hapten exposure.

The receptor's source is a woman aged 45-65 years with alopecia areata. Some clones in this sample may be carry-over from other donors' samples. The chain couples TRBV19 to TRBJ2-1; 8 nucleotides agree with TRBD2. The sample here was whole blood, taken in connection with sensitization to the hapten diphenylcyclopropenone (DPC). The CDR3 here is CASSGSGGSSYNEQFF. CDR3 DNA: TGTGCCAGTAGTGGATCGGGGGGGAGCTCCTACAATGAGCAGTTCTTC.